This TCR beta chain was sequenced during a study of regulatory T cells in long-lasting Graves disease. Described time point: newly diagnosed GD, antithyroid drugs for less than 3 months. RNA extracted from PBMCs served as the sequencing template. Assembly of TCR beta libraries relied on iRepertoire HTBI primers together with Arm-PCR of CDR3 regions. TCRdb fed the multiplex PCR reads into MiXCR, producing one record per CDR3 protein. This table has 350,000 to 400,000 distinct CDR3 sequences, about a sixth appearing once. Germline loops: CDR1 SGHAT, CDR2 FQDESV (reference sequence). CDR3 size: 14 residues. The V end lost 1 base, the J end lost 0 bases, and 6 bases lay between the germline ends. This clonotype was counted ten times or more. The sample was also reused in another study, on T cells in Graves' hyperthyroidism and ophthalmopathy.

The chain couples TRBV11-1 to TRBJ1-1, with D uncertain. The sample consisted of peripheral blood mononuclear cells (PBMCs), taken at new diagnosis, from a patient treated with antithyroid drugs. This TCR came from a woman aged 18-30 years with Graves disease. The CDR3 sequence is CASSLVVLNTEAFF. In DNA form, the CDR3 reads TGTGCCAGCAGCTTAGTTGTGTTGAACACTGAAGCTTTCTTT.